This TCR beta chain was recorded in a study of shared clonotypes between healthy human individuals. Healthy HIV-negative adults without recent acute infections or vaccinations served as donors. Template amounts of roughly 280 ng DNA, tens of thousands of T cell genomes, were employed in unsorted PBMC replicate PCRs. Data came from immunoSEQ multiplex PCR; TCRdb stores just in-frame clones and leaves some out. The sample comprises about half a million clones, 81% of which are singletons, and roughly 12% rests with the top ten. Germline loops: CDR1 SGHTA, CDR2 FQGNSA. This CDR3 has 20 amino acids. The trim removed 0 bases at V and 1 base at J, leaving 15 bases unmatched.

This chain uses TRBV7-2 with TRBJ2-1, with 7 nucleotides matching TRBD2. The TCR comes from a woman aged 40 to 50 in good health. Some clones in this sample may be carry-over from other donors' samples. Source material: PBMCs. The chain's CDR3 is CASSLAVGTTFNRSYNEQFF. DNA for the CDR3: TGTGCCAGCAGCTTAGCGGTGGGGACTACCTTTAACAGATCCTACAATGAGCAGTTCTTC.